This is a list of T cell receptor beta chains from one sample in a study of technical replicates of blood from a few donors. Some clones are missing from TCRdb's copy, which holds only in-frame ones; the method was immunoSEQ multiplex PCR. Here the sample spans around 81,000 clones, approximately 80% being singletons. The sample consisted of PBMCs. The receptors were sampled from a human donor in good health. Some clones in this sample may be carry-over from other donors' samples. Both conserved end residues are part of each CDR3.

V: TRBV10-2; CDR3: CASSESTGSHYEQYF
V: TRBV29-1; CDR3: CSVEGQGEAFF
V: TRBV9; CDR3: CASSPERGGLGGNIQYF
V: TRBV6-5; CDR3: CASSSRFQGQGTEAFF
V: TRBV6-1; CDR3: CASSAGDQPQHF
V: TRBV9; CDR3: CASSVDGGASEQYF
V: TRBV14; CDR3: CASSPHRNEQYF
V: TRBV7-6; CDR3: CASSLGLRGRGADTQYF
V: TRBV7-3; CDR3: CASSLTSRETQYF
V: TRBV11-2; CDR3: CASSLLGVGGSTDTQYF
V: TRBV6-5; CDR3: CASSSAGYPTNTEAFF
V: TRBV6-5; CDR3: CASSYDGGSNQPQHF
V: TRBV7-9; CDR3: CASSPMGGQVYPYEQYF
V: TRBV18; CDR3: CASSLSEGDEQYF
V: TRBV28; CDR3: CASSLRGRGGYTF
V: TRBV7-2; CDR3: CASSLLALNYNEQFF
V: TRBV10-3; CDR3: CAIRGQTSQPQHF
V: TRBV7-2; CDR3: CASSFTRLSYEQYF
V: TRBV6-4; CDR3: CASSDSPGGTTDTQYF
V: TRBV25-1; CDR3: CASSDPARGSYEQYF
V: TRBV28; CDR3: CASSLVIAGGDNEQFF
V: TRBV7-9; CDR3: CASSRGPRDSYF
V: TRBV6-5; CDR3: CASSYSDTGLGTEAFF
V: TRBV4-1; CDR3: CASSLGPGLAGKTDTQYF
V: TRBV5-1; CDR3: CASSLPSGGLGDTQYF
V: TRBV2; CDR3: CASSNDRGTAEAFF
V: TRBV28; CDR3: CATRVYGYTF
V: TRBV10-3; CDR3: CATTGGAKNIQYF
V: TRBV11-2; CDR3: CASSLLAVSTDTQYF
V: TRBV5-4; CDR3: CASSSETGTTYEQYF
V: TRBV4-2; CDR3: CASSQAAGDAGELFF
V: TRBV6-5; CDR3: CASSYRQDSNYGYTF
V: TRBV19; CDR3: CASSIRGNTEAFF
V: TRBV7-2; CDR3: CASSLGRQYEKLFF
V: TRBV27; CDR3: CASSSSGNSYNSPLHF
V: TRBV4-1; CDR3: CASSQGPVGGVGEKLFF
V: TRBV5-6; CDR3: CASSPGQAANEKLFF
V: TRBV29-1; CDR3: CSVEGQGEYEQYF
V: TRBV14; CDR3: CASSQDVTFSGNTIYF
V: TRBV7-2; CDR3: CASSSSVESNQPQHF
V: TRBV9; CDR3: CASSVEGTGTTDTQYF
V: TRBV7-7; CDR3: CASSLTGSSYEQYF
V: TRBV27; CDR3: CASSSSGRADTQYF
V: TRBV10-3; CDR3: CAISWRDEQYF
V: TRBV6-5; CDR3: CASSYTTGISQGTQYF
V: TRBV2; CDR3: CASSDRGSPLHF
V: TRBV6-1; CDR3: CAADRGMQPQHF
V: TRBV5-1; CDR3: CASSLQGPGNTIYF
V: TRBV4-1; CDR3: CASSQGPGQGSHEQYF
V: TRBV18; CDR3: CASSPPGQGYNNEQFF
V: TRBV7-9; CDR3: CASSLTGRDQPQHF
V: TRBV2; CDR3: CASSADPVGAFSF
V: TRBV15; CDR3: CATSRGRLPTRDNEQFF
V: TRBV7-9; CDR3: CASSLERGTEDGTEAFF
V: TRBV7-9; CDR3: CASSWTGRSSGNTIYF
V: TRBV5-4; CDR3: CASSLGADTQYF